This T cell receptor (beta chain) emerged from a study of T cell changes during pregnancy in multiple sclerosis. Measured with immunoSEQ multiplex PCR; TCRdb has only the in-frame clones, and not every one. This table has 40,000 to 50,000 clones, 90% to 95% appearing once. The CDR3 loop spans 15 amino acids. The V gene's germline CDR1 is MRHNA and CDR2 SNTAGT. V trimming: 2 bases; J trimming: 2 bases; junction bases outside the gene matches: 4. The clonotype was recovered from a female donor with multiple sclerosis, enrolled in a pregnancy study. The chain links TRBV6-4 to TRBJ2-5; 8 bases map to TRBD2. Sample: CD8+ T cells from peripheral blood mononuclear cells, taken in the first trimester of pregnancy. The CDR3 spells CASSDRAGGQETQYF. CDR3 coding DNA: TGTGCCAGCAGTGACCGGGCGGGGGGTCAAGAGACCCAGTACTTC.